This entry lists 8 T cell receptor beta chains sequenced from one sample in a study of blood T cells in healthy people across ages. A second PCR, run for about 7 to 11 cycles, used a sample-barcoded 5' primer plus a J-beta primer mix. MiXCR, run by TCRdb on the 5' RACE reads, gives a single entry per CDR3 protein. Among 850,000 to 1,300,000 distinct CDR3 sequences listed, under 55% were seen once. The sample consisted of blood. These receptors all come from a woman aged 60-75 years in good health.

V usage is TRBV3-1 and J usage is TRBJ2-1; 10 nucleotides line up with TRBD2. After removal of 2 bases from V and 0 bases from J, the junction contained 10 bases not matched to a gene. This CDR3 comprises 19 residues. Germline V gene data show CDR1 as LGHDT and CDR2 as YNNKEL (reference sequence). The CDR3 region has the DNA TGTGCCAGCAGCCAACGGACTAGCGGACGAAGGGCCTCCTACAATGAGCAGTTCTTC. It encodes CASSQRTSGRRASYNEQFF.

This clonotype was found once. Compared with germline, one end of the junction differs, possibly owing to a read error. CDR3 sequence: CPSRDSDLSNQPQHF. The CDR3 DNA is TGTCCCAGCAGAGACTCGGACCTGAGCAATCAGCCCCAGCATTTT. This chain connects TRBV27 to TRBJ1-5; D is unclear. CDR3 length: 15 amino acids. Germline V gene data show CDR1 as MNHEY and CDR2 as SMNVEV (reference sequence).

This chain joins TRBV15 and TRBJ2-3, with 7 bases lining up with TRBD1. CDR3 length: 15 residues. Trimming took 2 bases from V and 5 from J; bases not matched to a gene: 7. CDR1 is LNHNV, CDR2 YYDKDF, per germline (reference sequence). The CDR3 loop reads CATSRSGQALDTQYF. The CDR3 DNA reads TGTGCCACCAGCAGATCTGGACAGGCGTTAGATACGCAGTATTTT.

The CDR3 sequence: CASSVAIDRGLADPEQFF. The CDR3 DNA follows: TGTGCCAGCAGCGTAGCTATTGATAGGGGACTAGCGGACCCCGAGCAGTTCTTC. The chain is built from TRBV9 and TRBJ2-1; 11 bases align to TRBD2. The CDR3 length is 18 residues. The ends lost 0 bases at V and 10 bases at J; junction bases unmatched: 15. Germline CDR1 is SGDLS and CDR2 is YYNGEE.

This clonotype showed up just a few times. The V call is TRBV20-1, the J call TRBJ2-1; 7 bases are shared with TRBD2. The CDR3 length is 17 residues. V dropped 4 bases and J dropped 2; count of bases not matched to a gene: 14. CDR1 is DFQATT and CDR2 is SNEGSKA in the germline V gene (reference sequence). In DNA form, the CDR3 reads TGCAGTGCTACGGGACTACCAACTAGCAGTGCCTACAATGAGCAGTTCTTC. Translating it yields CSATGLPTSSAYNEQFF.

CDR3 loop: CASSPVRDLRRDEQFF. The CDR3 region has the DNA TGTGCCAGCAGCCCCGTGCGAGACCTCCGCAGGGATGAGCAGTTCTTC. The chain employs TRBV11-1 and TRBJ2-1; TRBD1 might be the D (5 bases). Trimming left V 5 bases short and J 8 bases short, with 22 bases between. CDR1 and CDR2 from the germline V gene are SGHAT and FQDESV (reference sequence). The CDR3 length is 16 residues.

This clonotype showed up many times. The gene calls are TRBV7-8 and TRBJ2-7; the D gene is possibly TRBD2 (6 bases). The germline V gene has CDR1 SGHVS and CDR2 FQNEAQ. This CDR3 has 14 residues. Trimming took off 5 bases at V and 4 bases at J, with 15 bases between the two ends. CDR3 loop: CASSPRRESYEQYF. DNA of the CDR3: TGTGCCAGCAGCCCCCGGAGGGAGTCATACGAGCAGTACTTC.

The J gene is TRBJ2-3, the V gene TRBV20-1; D is ambiguous. V gave up 6 bases and J gave up 5 bases, with 6 bases separating them. This CDR3 has 10 residues. Per the germline V gene, CDR1 is DFQATT and CDR2 is SNEGSKA (reference sequence). The CDR3 protein is CSALLDTQYF. The CDR3 bases are TGCAGTGCCCTACTAGATACGCAGTATTTT.